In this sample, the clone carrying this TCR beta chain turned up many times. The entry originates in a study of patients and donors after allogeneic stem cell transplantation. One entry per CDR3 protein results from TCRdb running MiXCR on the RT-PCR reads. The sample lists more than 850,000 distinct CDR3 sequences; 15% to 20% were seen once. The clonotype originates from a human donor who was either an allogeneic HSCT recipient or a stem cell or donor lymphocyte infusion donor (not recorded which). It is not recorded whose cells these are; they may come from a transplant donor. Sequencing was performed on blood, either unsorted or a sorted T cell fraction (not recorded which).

DNA for the CDR3: TGCGCCAGCAGCTCCGGAAATAGCAGAGCAGATACGCAGTATTTT. Amino acids: CASSSGNSRADTQYF. This rearrangement joins TRBV5-1 to TRBJ2-3; D unclear. The germline gives CDR1 SGHRS, CDR2 YFSETQ. V was pared by 3 bases and J by 4 bases, with 15 bases between. The CDR3 covers 15 residues. Using reference TRBV5-1 and TRBJ2-3 for the parts outside the CDR3, the full variable domain is KAGVTQTPRYLIKTRGQQVTLSCSPISGHRSVSWYQQTPGQGLQFLFEYFSETQRNKGNFPGRFSGRQFSNSRSEMNVSTLELGDSALYLCASSSGNSRADTQYFGPGTRLTVL.